Following are 24 T cell receptor beta chains from one sample sequenced in a study of blood T cell repertoires in COVID-19. TCRdb's copy holds only in-frame clones and misses some; the assay was immunoSEQ multiplex PCR. Of 75,000 to 95,000 clones listed, about 83% were seen once; the top ten hold approximately 5.9%. The sample was peripheral blood. All receptors derive from a man between 60 and 75 years old with acute or convalescent COVID-19.

This chain uses TRBV6-2 or TRBV6-3 with TRBJ2-4; a possible D gene is TRBD2 (6 bases). With 6 bases removed from V and 7 bases from J, the gap between germline ends came to 19 bases. The CDR3 spans 15 residues. Germline CDR1 MNHEY, CDR2 SVGEGT. The CDR3 reads CASSPTSMEGNIQYF. The DNA of the CDR3 is TGTGCCAGCAGCCCGACCTCTATGGAGGGGAACATTCAGTACTTC.

V gene TRBV11-2 combines with J gene TRBJ2-3, with 12 nucleotides matching TRBD2. The CDR3 spans 16 residues. The germline CDR1 and CDR2 sequences are SGHAT and FQNNGV. With V trimmed by 5 bases and J by 3 bases, 6 bases remained unmatched. The CDR3 region is CASSAASGGATDTQYF. CDR3 bases: TGTGCCAGCAGCGCCGCTAGCGGGGGGGCAACAGATACGCAGTATTTT.

The V and J genes are TRBV6-2 or TRBV6-3 and TRBJ1-6; 9 bases line up with TRBD1. This CDR3 is built from 16 residues. Per germline, CDR1 MNHEY and CDR2 SVGEGT. Trimming at V came to 5 bases and at J to 7 bases, leaving 9 bases not matched to a gene. This CDR3 is CASSLFGTGYNSPLHF. The CDR3 DNA follows: TGTGCCAGCAGTCTATTCGGGACAGGGTACAATTCACCCCTCCACTTT.

The chain uses TRBV19 and TRBJ1-1, with TRBD1 matching 8 bases. The V and J ends lost 10 bases and 5 bases, in that order; junction bases with no gene match: 12. This CDR3 has 14 residues. Germline CDR1 LNHDA, CDR2 SQIVND (reference sequence). This CDR3 is CAIHRGTGGTEAFF. The CDR3 DNA reads as TGTGCCATACATCGAGGGACAGGAGGAACTGAAGCTTTCTTT.

The sample holds one count of this clone. The rearrangement links TRBV3-1 (or the pseudogene TRBV3-2) to TRBJ1-2; maybe TRBD1 (5 bases). With 1 base removed from V and 7 bases from J, the gap between germline ends came to 13 bases. CDR3 size: 14 residues. The germline CDR1 and CDR2 sequences are LGHDT and YNNKEL (reference sequence). The CDR3 reads CASSQGPGGGGYTF. The CDR3 nucleotides are TGTGCCAGCAGCCAAGGTCCCGGGGGAGGTGGCTACACCTTC.

This chain links TRBV25-1 with TRBJ1-1, with 8 positions matching TRBD1. CDR1 is MGHDK, CDR2 SYGVNS, per germline. V lost 3 bases, J lost 6 bases, and 6 bases stayed unmatched. This CDR3 is 14 amino acids long. CDR3 protein: CASSDTGGGAEAFF. In nucleotides, the CDR3 is TGTGCCAGCAGTGATACAGGGGGGGGCGCTGAAGCTTTCTTT.

The genes are TRBV3-1 (or the pseudogene TRBV3-2) and TRBJ2-3; D not resolved. The V gene lost 0 bases and the J gene lost 4 bases, with 5 bases spanning the gap. CDR1 LGHDT and CDR2 YNNKEL come from the germline V gene (reference sequence). The CDR3 sequence is 13 residues long. CDR3 DNA: TGTGCCAGCAGCCAAGATACGGCAGATACGCAGTATTTT. Its translation is CASSQDTADTQYF.

This clone was recorded once. Sequence at one end of the junction differs from germline and may be a read error. The chain joins TRBV15 to TRBJ1-4; D is possibly TRBD1 (6 bases). This CDR3 contains 13 residues. CDR1 and CDR2 (germline): LNHNV, YYDKDF (reference sequence). CDR3 DNA: TGTGCCACCAGCAGAGATGGACGACAGGTTGTTTCTTTT. Translated: CATSRDGRQVVSF.

The chain uses TRBV27 and TRBJ1-2; 11 positions match TRBD1. The germline V gene has CDR1 MNHEY and CDR2 SMNVEV (reference sequence). This CDR3 has 14 residues. V dropped 5 bases and J dropped 7; count of bases not matched to a gene: 6. The CDR3 is CASSLGQGASGYTF. The CDR3 DNA reads as TGTGCCAGCAGTCTAGGACAGGGGGCGAGTGGCTACACCTTC.

This chain connects TRBV9 to TRBJ1-6; perhaps TRBD1 as D (6 bases). Trimming cost V 0 bases and J 7 bases, with 8 bases left between them. The CDR3 contains 14 residues. The germline gives CDR1 SGDLS, CDR2 YYNGEE. The CDR3 region has the DNA TGTGCCAGCAGCGTAGAAACAGGGAATTCACCCCTCCACTTT. This sequence encodes CASSVETGNSPLHF.

CDR3 loop: CASRTSVYNEQFF. CDR3 bases: TGTGCCAGCCGGACTAGCGTTTACAATGAGCAGTTCTTC. The rearrangement links TRBV25-1 to TRBJ2-1, with TRBD2 matching 9 bases. Looked up from germline, CDR1 is MGHDK and CDR2 is SYGVNS. This CDR3 spans 13 amino acids. J was trimmed by 4 bases and V by 8 bases; bases with no gene match: 3.

The DNA for the CDR3 is TGTGCCAGCAGCTTCGGGAACACTGAAGCTTTCTTT. Its translation: CASSFGNTEAFF. The rearrangement uses TRBV14 and TRBJ1-1; D ambiguous. The CDR3 length is 12 residues. From germline, CDR1 is SGHDN and CDR2 FVKESK. The V and J ends lost 5 bases and 1 base respectively, with 5 bases between them. Based on the CDR3 plus reference TRBV14 and TRBJ1-1, the full variable domain is EAGVTQFPSHSVIEKGQTVTLRCDPISGHDNLYWYRRVMGKEIKFLLHFVKESKQDESGMPNNRFLAERTGGTYSTLKVQPAELEDSGVYFCASSFGNTEAFFGQGTRLTVV.

The chain carries TRBV7-2 and TRBJ2-5; 9 nucleotides align to TRBD2. The CDR3 has 15 amino acids. CDR1 is SGHTA and CDR2 is FQGNSA in the germline V gene. J gave up 5 bases and V 1 base, and 5 bases lay outside the gene matches. DNA of the CDR3: TGTGCCAGCAGCTTAGGGGGACTAGCAAGTGAGACCCAGTACTTC. Its translation: CASSLGGLASETQYF.

This rearrangement joins TRBV4-2 to TRBJ2-7; 7 positions agree with TRBD1. This CDR3 spans 15 amino acids. The germline CDR1 and CDR2 sequences are LGHNA and YNFKEQ. V dropped 0 bases and J dropped 1; count of bases not matched to a gene: 3. CDR3: CASSQDGTESYEQYF. CDR3 DNA sequence: TGTGCCAGCAGCCAAGATGGGACAGAGTCCTACGAGCAGTACTTC.

The chain employs TRBV19 and TRBJ1-2; a weak D match, TRBD1 (5 bases). The germline gives CDR1 LNHDA, CDR2 SQIVND (reference sequence). V was pared by 6 bases and J by 8 bases, with 16 bases between. This CDR3 has 13 residues. The CDR3 coding sequence is TGTGCCAGTAGCATCGGCCAGGGTAGCGGCTACACCTTC. Encoded protein: CASSIGQGSGYTF.

This clone was seen once. The gene calls are TRBV6-1 and TRBJ2-1, with TRBD2 matching 9 bases. The CDR3 extends over 19 amino acids. The germline V gene encodes CDR1 MNHNS and CDR2 SASEGT. V lost 2 bases and J lost 0; bases outside the gene matches: 11. The CDR3 loop is CASSERIGLAGYSYNEQFF. The CDR3 DNA sequence: TGTGCCAGCAGTGAACGTATTGGCCTAGCGGGGTACTCCTACAATGAGCAGTTCTTC.

This chain connects TRBV12-5 to TRBJ2-1; D not resolved. The CDR3 contains 13 residues. Trimming cost V 0 bases and J 9 bases, with 9 bases left between them. The germline CDR1 and CDR2 sequences are LGHNT and FRNRAP. The CDR3 sequence: CASGLVQWSEQFF. The CDR3 bases are TGTGCTAGTGGTTTGGTACAATGGTCTGAGCAGTTCTTC.

The chain links TRBV12-3 or TRBV12-4 to TRBJ1-5; D may be TRBD1 (5 bases). V was pared by 3 bases and J by 6 bases, with 9 bases between. The CDR3 runs to 13 residues. The CDR3 sequence is CASSFDRGQPQHF. In nucleotides, the CDR3 is TGTGCCAGCAGTTTCGACAGAGGTCAGCCCCAGCATTTT.

V is TRBV5-1 and J is TRBJ1-1; tentatively, D is TRBD1 (6 bases). Deletions cut 5 bases from V and 5 bases from J, with 25 bases between. CDR3 length: 17 amino acids. Germline V gene sequence: CDR1 SGHRS, CDR2 YFSETQ. The CDR3 DNA sequence: TGCGCCAGCAGTCCATATACAGGGATGATGTCAATGACTGAAGCTTTCTTT. Protein sequence: CASSPYTGMMSMTEAFF.

This chain connects TRBV7-6 to TRBJ1-4; 10 positions match TRBD1. V was clipped by 6 bases and J by 8 bases; unmatched bases: 12. Germline V CDR1 and CDR2: SGHVS, FNYEAQ. The CDR3 runs 16 residues. CDR3 protein: CASSPNTDRGREKLFF. CDR3 nucleotide sequence: TGTGCCAGCAGTCCGAACACAGACAGGGGGCGGGAAAAACTGTTTTTT.

This chain links TRBV25-1 with TRBJ2-3, with a tentative D call TRBD2 (5 bases). The CDR3 sequence is 15 residues long. Germline CDR1 reads MGHDK; CDR2 reads SYGVNS. V was trimmed by 0 bases and J by 2 bases, leaving 9 bases between them. DNA of the CDR3: TGTGCCAGCAGTGAATATGTCGGGATCACAGATACGCAGTATTTT. Protein sequence: CASSEYVGITDTQYF.

This clone was counted a few times. V and J are TRBV25-1 and TRBJ2-1, with 7 bases aligning to TRBD1. Unmatched junction bases numbered 7, after V lost 7 bases and J lost 1 base. CDR3 size: 15 residues. CDR1 and CDR2 (germline): MGHDK, SYGVNS. CDR3 in amino acids: CASNYRGASYNEQFF. The CDR3 coding sequence is TGTGCCAGCAATTACAGGGGCGCTTCCTACAATGAGCAGTTCTTC.

This clone was recorded only once. The chain joins TRBV15 to TRBJ1-1; D gene ambiguous. V shed 1 base and J shed 0 bases, with 9 bases lying between them. Germline lookup yields CDR1 LNHNV and CDR2 YYDKDF (reference sequence). The CDR3 extends over 15 amino acids. The CDR3 region is CATSRGQALNTEAFF. The CDR3 bases are TGTGCCACCAGCAGAGGGCAGGCTTTGAACACTGAAGCTTTCTTT.

The V call is TRBV5-1, the J call TRBJ1-1; TRBD1 matches at 9 bases. The ends lost 4 bases at V and 1 base at J; junction bases unmatched: 5. The CDR3 is 15 residues long. Germline loops: CDR1 SGHRS, CDR2 YFSETQ. As DNA, the CDR3 is TGCGCCAGCAGCGCCCCGACAGGGGGGAACACTGAAGCTTTCTTT. Translating it yields CASSAPTGGNTEAFF.